One sample yielded the 20 T cell receptor beta chains listed below, sequenced in a study of human T cells and chemical hapten exposure. TCRdb re-called the RACE reads through MiXCR, storing one row per CDR3 protein. The sample shows about 82,000 distinct CDR3 sequences, 10% to 15% of them seen only once. Stated time point: patch test 3, about 24 weeks after DPC sensitization. This sample's treatment: therapeutic diphenylcyclopropenone sensitization with weekly scalp DPC. The sample here was whole blood, taken in connection with sensitization to the hapten diphenylcyclopropenone (DPC). These receptors came from a woman aged 45-65 years with alopecia areata. Some clones in this sample may be carry-over from other donors' samples.

The CDR3 DNA reads as TGTGCCAGCAGCGGACAGGGCCGCACTGAAGCTTTCTTT. Protein product: CASSGQGRTEAFF. The chain joins TRBV6-1 to TRBJ1-1, with 8 bases identical to TRBD1. Germline assignment: CDR1 MNHNS and CDR2 SASEGT. J was trimmed by 4 bases and V by 6 bases; bases with no gene match: 4. There are 13 residues in the CDR3.

This clonotype showed up many times. The chain recombines TRBV7-6 with TRBJ1-6; the D gene is possibly TRBD1 (6 bases). The CDR3 has 15 residues. The V gene lost 5 bases and the J gene lost 7 bases, with 15 bases spanning the gap. Germline V gives CDR1 SGHVS, CDR2 FNYEAQ. The CDR3 sequence: CASSPETGNNSPLHF. Here the CDR3 DNA reads TGTGCCAGCAGCCCGGAAACAGGGAACAATTCACCCCTCCACTTT.

The chain has TRBV20-1 and TRBJ1-1, with a tentative D call TRBD1 (6 bases). The CDR3 consists of 15 residues. The germline V gene has CDR1 DFQATT and CDR2 SNEGSKA (reference sequence). The V gene lost 3 bases and the J gene lost 1 base, with 15 bases spanning the gap. The CDR3 loop is CSARSRGLTNTEAFF. The CDR3 nucleotides read TGCAGTGCTAGGTCACGGGGGCTGACGAACACTGAAGCTTTCTTT.

At least ten counts were recorded for this clonotype. The chain employs TRBV7-9 and TRBJ1-2; D unclear. The CDR3 is made up of 14 amino acids. Germline V gene data show CDR1 as SEHNR and CDR2 as FQNEAQ (reference sequence). The germline V and J ends were trimmed by 7 bases and 3 bases, with 15 bases remaining between them. The CDR3 DNA reads as TGTGCCAGCACCCCCCATCCCCCCTACTATGGCTACACCTTC. Encoded protein: CASTPHPPYYGYTF.

This clonotype was seen a handful of times. V is TRBV2 and J is TRBJ1-1; no clear D gene. Trimming left V 7 bases short and J 1 base short, with 7 bases between. Germline CDR1 SNHLY, CDR2 FYNNEI. The CDR3 is 12 residues long. CDR3 nucleotide sequence: TGTGCCAGCAATTGGGCGAACACTGAAGCTTTCTTT. Protein: CASNWANTEAFF.

The rearrangement uses TRBV10-3 and TRBJ1-1; unclear D gene. V was cut by 6 bases and J by 8 bases, with 22 bases left in between. Germline V gene data show CDR1 as ENHRY and CDR2 as SYGVKD. The CDR3 runs 15 residues. CDR3 DNA: TGTGCCATCAGGAGAGACCCTATGAGTACCCAAGAAGCTTTCTTT. This translates into CAIRRDPMSTQEAFF.

J is TRBJ2-5 and V is TRBV12-3 or TRBV12-4, with D possibly matching TRBD1 (5 bases). The CDR3 is made up of 13 amino acids. Trimming removed 3 bases from V and 5 bases from J, with 10 bases in between. Here the CDR3 reads CASSFISGETQYF. The CDR3 DNA follows: TGTGCCAGCAGTTTTATCTCAGGGGAGACCCAGTACTTC.

This clonotype was picked up a small number of times. The V call is TRBV11-2, the J call TRBJ2-1, with 12 bases matching TRBD2. Germline CDR1 SGHAT, CDR2 FQNNGV. The CDR3 extends over 14 amino acids. V gave up 3 bases and J gave up 8 bases; unmatched junction bases: 2. CDR3: CASSLTSGRHEQFF. The CDR3 coding sequence is TGTGCCAGCAGCTTGACTAGCGGGAGACATGAGCAGTTCTTC.

There are many counts of this clonotype. The chain joins TRBV3-1 to TRBJ2-3; 8 nucleotides agree with TRBD2. CDR1 and CDR2 (germline): LGHDT, YNNKEL (reference sequence). The CDR3 has 17 residues. The ends lost 1 base at V and 5 bases at J; junction bases unmatched: 11. DNA of the CDR3: TGTGCCAGCAGCCAAGTGTTGGTAGCGGGATCGATAGATACGCAGTATTTT. Translation gives CASSQVLVAGSIDTQYF.

The chain has TRBV6-1 and TRBJ2-2; 10 nucleotides line up with TRBD2. V shed 8 bases, J shed 5 bases, and the junction held 5 bases outside the gene matches. Germline V gives CDR1 MNHNS, CDR2 SASEGT. This CDR3 has 14 residues. CDR3 amino acids: CASASGSRTGELFF. CDR3 DNA: TGTGCCAGCGCTAGCGGGAGCAGGACCGGGGAGCTGTTTTTT.

This clonotype was seen many times. The genes are TRBV9 and TRBJ1-3; D gene ambiguous. CDR1 is SGDLS and CDR2 is YYNGEE in the germline V gene. The ends were cut back, 0 bases at V and 1 base at J, with 8 bases in the middle. The CDR3 sequence is 15 residues long. The CDR3 DNA reads as TGTGCCAGCAGCGTAGGGGTTCGTTCTGGAAACACCATATATTTT. The encoded protein is CASSVGVRSGNTIYF.

This clonotype has only a few counts. The V gene is TRBV7-2, the J gene TRBJ1-6, with TRBD1 matching 8 bases. V was pared by 5 bases and J by 15 bases, with 15 bases of the junction left unmatched. Germline assignment: CDR1 SGHTA and CDR2 FQGNSA. This CDR3 comprises 15 residues. As DNA, the CDR3 is TGTGCCAGCAGCGCTCTCAGGGGGCAGGCTTTGCTCCTCCACTTT. Its translation: CASSALRGQALLLHF.

This clonotype was recorded many times. V gene TRBV11-2 combines with J gene TRBJ2-1, with TRBD2 identical over 8 bases. With V trimmed by 6 bases and J by 7 bases, 11 bases remained unmatched. In germline, CDR1 is SGHAT, CDR2 FQNNGV. This CDR3 comprises 15 residues. The CDR3 coding sequence is TGTGCCAGCAGGGCCCTTAGCGGGATATTGAATGAGCAGTTCTTC. This codes for CASRALSGILNEQFF.

This clonotype has at least ten counts. The J gene is TRBJ1-1, the V gene TRBV4-2, with D possibly matching TRBD1 (6 bases). Germline loops: CDR1 LGHNA, CDR2 YNFKEQ. The CDR3 loop spans 14 amino acids. V shed 4 bases and J shed 10 bases, with 19 bases lying between them. The CDR3: CASSPDTYGTLAFF. In nucleotides, the CDR3 is TGTGCCAGCAGCCCGGACACCTACGGGACATTAGCTTTCTTT.

In its sample, this clonotype was seen many times. This chain links TRBV14 with TRBJ1-6; D possibly corresponds to TRBD1 (5 bases). The length of the CDR3 is 14 residues. Between the trimmed V and J ends, which lost 1 base and 7 bases, there was a span of 8 bases. Germline lookup yields CDR1 SGHDN and CDR2 FVKESK. The CDR3 coding sequence is TGTGCCAGCAGCCAAGGCAGGGAGAATTCACCCCTCCACTTT. Translated: CASSQGRENSPLHF.

CDR3 bases: TGTGCCAGCAGCGAATCCACGGTACCCGGCGAGCAGTACTTC. Protein sequence: CASSESTVPGEQYF. The rearrangement joins TRBV7-8 to TRBJ2-7; D unresolved. Germline V gene lookup returns CDR1 SGHVS and CDR2 FQNEAQ. CDR3 length: 14 residues. Trimming removed 5 bases from V and 6 bases from J, with 17 bases in between.

The chain carries TRBV14 and TRBJ1-3, with D perhaps matching TRBD1 (5 bases). This CDR3 comprises 13 residues. Trimming took 5 bases from V and 2 from J, leaving 7 bases between them. The germline V gene has CDR1 SGHDN and CDR2 FVKESK. The CDR3 here is CASSGTAGNTIYF. The CDR3 nucleotides read TGTGCCAGCAGCGGGACGGCTGGAAACACCATATATTTT.

J is TRBJ2-1 and V is TRBV9, with D possibly TRBD2 on 7 matching bases. The CDR3 contains 16 residues. Germline CDR1 SGDLS, CDR2 YYNGEE. Trimming shortened V by 2 bases and J by 4 bases, and 16 bases separated the two germline ends. The CDR3, as DNA: TGTGCCAGCAGCGTCTTATCTAGCGGACAGTACAATGAGCAGTTCTTC. This codes for CASSVLSSGQYNEQFF.

This clonotype was counted at least ten times. The chain carries TRBV28 and TRBJ2-3, with D tentatively TRBD1 (5 bases). The CDR3 is made up of 13 amino acids. Germline CDR1 reads MDHEN; CDR2 reads SYDVKM. V gave up 8 bases and J gave up 0 bases, with 9 bases separating them. The CDR3 region has the DNA TGTGCCAGCCGGACACCTAGCACAGATACGCAGTATTTT. Amino acid sequence: CASRTPSTDTQYF.

In its sample, this clonotype was seen a few times. The chain has TRBV5-4 and TRBJ2-2, with 14 bases identical to TRBD2. V shed 4 bases and J 3 bases; nucleotides not matched to a gene: 2. The CDR3 covers 16 residues. CDR1 and CDR2 from the germline V gene are SGHNT and YYREEE (reference sequence). CDR3 region: CASSPGLAGDTGELFF. The CDR3 DNA is TGTGCCAGCAGCCCGGGACTAGCGGGAGACACCGGGGAGCTGTTTTTT.